This T cell receptor (beta chain) was recorded in a study of blood T cell repertoires in COVID-19. Study-wide context: Acute-phase and convalescent COVID-19 samples originated in the United States, Italy and Spain. T cells, B-cell-depleted T cells, or PBMCs provided the cDNA or gDNA that served as material.

Adults between roughly 18 and 100 years of age took part from some 25 US areas. Allocation to cohorts depended on clinical history reported by the participants. TCRdb's table, derived via immunoSEQ multiplex PCR, lists solely in-frame clones and lacks some. The sample carries 350,000 to 450,000 clones, roughly four fifths recorded once. The sequencing input was PBMCs or T cells enriched from blood (not recorded which). This TCR came from a woman aged 45-59 years who had recovered from COVID-19.

The CDR3 region is CASSPTQQGNYGYTF. The CDR3 DNA reads TGTGCCAGCAGCCCCACCCAACAGGGGAACTATGGCTACACCTTC. The J gene is TRBJ1-2, the V gene TRBV3-1 (or the pseudogene TRBV3-2); TRBD1 agrees at 7 bases. The germline CDR1 and CDR2 sequences are LGHDT and YNNKEL (reference sequence). This CDR3 has 15 amino acids. Losses at the gene ends were 4 bases for V and 2 bases for J; bases not matched to a gene: 7.